Following are 9 T cell receptor beta chains from one sample sequenced in a study of blood T cell repertoires in COVID-19. The assay was immunoSEQ multiplex PCR, and TCRdb's table has in-frame clones only and misses some. The data show about 27,000 clones, about four fifths seen once. The sample comprised peripheral blood. These receptor sequences come from a man aged 65-85 years with acute or convalescent COVID-19.

This chain joins TRBV24-1 and TRBJ2-3, with 14 nucleotides matching TRBD2. J lost 4 bases, V lost 6 bases, and 8 bases had no gene match. The germline gives CDR1 KGHDR, CDR2 SFDVKD. The CDR3 extends over 17 amino acids. This chain's CDR3 is CATSPGTSGSLADTQYF. The CDR3 coding sequence is TGTGCCACCAGTCCAGGGACTAGCGGGAGTTTGGCAGATACGCAGTATTTT.

The chain joins TRBV6-5 to TRBJ2-2, with D unresolved. Germline V gene lookup returns CDR1 MNHEY and CDR2 SVGAGI. The ends were cut back, 6 bases at V and 1 base at J, with 12 bases in the middle. This CDR3 is built from 15 residues. As DNA, the CDR3 is TGTGCCAGCAGGGTCATATCTATGAACACCGGGGAGCTGTTTTTT. Translating it yields CASRVISMNTGELFF.

This clone is a singleton in its sample. V gene TRBV28 combines with J gene TRBJ2-3; TRBD2 agrees at 9 bases. Per germline, CDR1 MDHEN and CDR2 SYDVKM. This CDR3 has 16 residues. The junction had 12 bases not matched to a gene; V was cut back by 3 bases and J by 8 bases. CDR3 coding DNA: TGTGCCAGCAGTTTCCCCGGGACTAGCAATCTCGGTACGCAGTATTTT. Translated: CASSFPGTSNLGTQYF.

The chain recombines TRBV7-2 with TRBJ1-2, with TRBD1 matching over 7 bases. Germline lookup yields CDR1 SGHTA and CDR2 FQGNSA. This CDR3 region has 13 residues. With V trimmed by 2 bases and J by 4 bases, 1 base remained unmatched. In DNA, the CDR3 is TGTGCCAGCAGCTTAAACAGGGGCTATGGCTACACCTTC. It codes for CASSLNRGYGYTF. The full variable domain, its missing parts supplied by reference TRBV7-2 and TRBJ1-2, is GAGVSQSPSNKVTEKGKDVELRCDPISGHTALYWYRQSLGQGLEFLIYFQGNSAPDKSGLPSDRFSAERTGGSVSTLTIQRTQQEDSAVYLCASSLNRGYGYTFGSGTRLTVV.

This clone was found once. CDR3 bases: TGTGCCAGCAGTGATGGGACTAGCGGGAGGGTTAAGGCCGGGGAGCTGTTTTTT. The encoded protein is CASSDGTSGRVKAGELFF. The chain carries TRBV2 and TRBJ2-2, with TRBD2 matching over 16 bases. Germline CDR1 SNHLY, CDR2 FYNNEI. This CDR3 contains 18 residues. Trimming cost V 3 bases and J 6 bases; bases outside gene matches: 7. The full variable domain, its missing parts supplied by reference TRBV2 and TRBJ2-2, is EPEVTQTPSHQVTQMGQEVILRCVPISNHLYFYWYRQILGQKVEFLVSFYNNEISEKSEIFDDQFSVERPDGSNFTLKIRSTKLEDSAMYFCASSDGTSGRVKAGELFFGEGSRLTVL.

This clone was counted once. The chain couples TRBV7-2 to TRBJ2-1, with D hard to call. The V end lost 5 bases, the J end lost 2 bases, and 4 bases lay between the germline ends. This CDR3 spans 12 amino acids. CDR1 SGHTA and CDR2 FQGNSA come from the germline V gene. The DNA for the CDR3 is TGTGCCAGCAGCCTTACCTACAATGAGCAGTTCTTC. It specifies CASSLTYNEQFF.

The chain is built from TRBV6-5 and TRBJ2-1, with D unresolved. The CDR3 extends over 14 amino acids. Germline V gives CDR1 MNHEY, CDR2 SVGAGI. Trimming stripped 0 bases from V and 5 bases from J, with 8 bases between. The CDR3 is CASSYSSHNNEQFF. The CDR3 DNA reads as TGTGCCAGCAGTTACTCGAGCCATAACAATGAGCAGTTCTTC.

The V call is TRBV7-9, the J call TRBJ1-5; unclear D gene. Per germline, CDR1 SEHNR and CDR2 FQNEAQ (reference sequence). Deletions cut 5 bases from V and 0 bases from J, with 5 bases between. This CDR3 has 13 amino acids. The CDR3 is CASSTSSNQPQHF. CDR3 bases: TGTGCCAGCAGCACATCTAGCAATCAGCCCCAGCATTTT.

This sequence joins TRBV19 and TRBJ1-1; TRBD1 is a possible D gene (5 bases). Germline V lookup: CDR1 LNHDA, CDR2 SQIVND (reference sequence). CDR3 length equals 13 residues. V lost 4 bases to trimming and J lost 4 bases, with 10 bases between them. The CDR3 nucleotides read TGTGCCAGTAGTACAGGGTTTGGCACTGAAGCTTTCTTT. It translates to CASSTGFGTEAFF.